Presented here are 19 T cell receptor beta chains from one specimen sequenced in a study of blood T cell repertoires in COVID-19. Sequenced by immunoSEQ multiplex PCR; TCRdb stores in-frame clones only, minus some. In the table there are 30,000 to 35,000 clones, 82% of which are singletons. What was sequenced was peripheral blood. The receptors originated from an elderly man with active or convalescent COVID-19.

The chain employs TRBV7-2 and TRBJ2-7, with a possible D match to TRBD2 (5 bases). Germline V lookup: CDR1 SGHTA, CDR2 FQGNSA. The V gene lost 5 bases and the J gene lost 1 base, with 15 bases spanning the gap. CDR3 length: 15 amino acids. CDR3 sequence (DNA): TGTGCCAGCAGCGAGGGTGTTGGCGGGTCCTACGAGCAGTACTTC. Protein sequence: CASSEGVGGSYEQYF.

This clone was seen more than once but under ten times. The chain uses TRBV7-3 and TRBJ2-2; D is ambiguous. Germline CDR1 is SGHTA and CDR2 is FQGTGA. V dropped 4 bases and J dropped 6 bases, with 6 bases sitting between them. CDR3 length: 12 amino acids. The CDR3 DNA reads TGTGCCAGCAGCTCTCGGGCCGGGGAGCTGTTTTTT. This translates into CASSSRAGELFF.

J is TRBJ2-2 and V is TRBV28; possible D gene TRBD1, 6 bases. The CDR3 is made up of 16 amino acids. Trimming pared 1 base from V and 0 bases from J, leaving 9 bases between. Per germline, CDR1 MDHEN and CDR2 SYDVKM. CDR3 nucleotides: TGTGCCAGCAGTTTATTGTCAGGGGCGAACACCGGGGAGCTGTTTTTT. Encoded protein: CASSLLSGANTGELFF.

The V call is TRBV6-2 or TRBV6-3, the J call TRBJ2-1; D is undetermined. Deletions cut 0 bases from V and 8 bases from J, with 5 bases between. Per the germline V gene, CDR1 is MNHEY and CDR2 is SVGEGT. The CDR3 extends over 12 amino acids. The CDR3 sequence: CASSYSRYEQFF. The CDR3 nucleotides read TGTGCCAGCAGTTACTCGCGCTATGAGCAGTTCTTC.

The CDR3 coding sequence is TGTGCCAGTACCGCCCTCCGGGGTGGCTACACCTTC. It specifies CASTALRGGYTF. J is TRBJ1-2 and V is TRBV19; no clear D gene. The CDR3 consists of 12 residues. In germline, CDR1 is LNHDA, CDR2 SQIVND (reference sequence). Between the trimmed V and J ends, which lost 7 bases and 7 bases, there was a span of 13 bases.

V usage is TRBV6-5 and J usage is TRBJ2-5; 10 bases map to TRBD2. The CDR3 is 15 amino acids. Germline loops: CDR1 MNHEY, CDR2 SVGAGI. V trimming: 6 bases; J trimming: 2 bases; junction bases outside the gene matches: 6. CDR3 DNA: TGTGCCAGCAGCGCGACTAGCGGGCAACAAGAGACCCAGTACTTC. This encodes CASSATSGQQETQYF.

V is TRBV9 and J is TRBJ1-1; the match to TRBD1 covers 7 bases. CDR1 is SGDLS, CDR2 YYNGEE, per germline. The length of the CDR3 is 15 residues. Trimming removed 4 bases from V and 5 bases from J; junction bases left unmatched: 11. The DNA of the CDR3 is TGTGCCAGCAGCCCTCGGGACAGTTGGTTTACTGAAGCTTTCTTT. As protein: CASSPRDSWFTEAFF.

V gene TRBV5-4 combines with J gene TRBJ1-1; D not resolved. This CDR3 is built from 13 residues. Germline loops: CDR1 SGHNT, CDR2 YYREEE (reference sequence). Trimming cost V 0 bases and J 6 bases, with 9 bases left between them. The CDR3 coding sequence is TGTGCCAGCAGCTTGGCAGAGAGGGCTGAAGCTTTCTTT. Protein: CASSLAERAEAFF.

The chain joins TRBV11-2 to TRBJ2-1, with TRBD1 as a possible D gene (6 bases). This CDR3 spans 13 amino acids. V shed 6 bases and J shed 8 bases, with 14 bases lying between them. The germline gives CDR1 SGHAT, CDR2 FQNNGV. The CDR3 DNA follows: TGTGCCAGCAGGGGGGCAGGGACGGATGAGCAGTTCTTC. This encodes CASRGAGTDEQFF.

This chain links TRBV10-1 with TRBJ2-1, with TRBD2 as a possible D gene (5 bases). Trimming left V 0 bases short and J 0 bases short, with 6 bases between. CDR1 is WNHNN, CDR2 SYGVQD, per germline (reference sequence). The CDR3 loop spans 15 amino acids. Written as DNA, the CDR3 is TGCGCCAGCAGTGAGTCAGGGAGCTCCTACAATGAGCAGTTCTTC. Translated, it gives CASSESGSSYNEQFF.

This clone has just one count. The chain joins TRBV11-2 to TRBJ1-2, with D possibly being TRBD1 (5 bases). CDR1 is SGHAT, CDR2 FQNNGV, per germline. The CDR3 sequence is 15 residues long. Trimming stripped 3 bases from V and 0 bases from J, with 11 bases between. CDR3 in DNA: TGTGCCAGCAGCTTGACAGACCAGACTAACTATGGCTACACCTTC. This gives the protein CASSLTDQTNYGYTF.

The CDR3 bases are TGTGCCAGCAGCGTAGATTGGGCAACCGGAGATACGCAGTATTTT. Amino acids: CASSVDWATGDTQYF. This chain uses TRBV9 with TRBJ2-3; D remains unclear. V gave up 0 bases and J gave up 5 bases, with 13 bases separating them. Germline V CDR1 and CDR2: SGDLS, YYNGEE. The CDR3 runs to 15 residues.

The V gene is TRBV11-1, the J gene TRBJ2-2; TRBD2 agrees at 7 bases. Unmatched junction bases numbered 4, after V lost 3 bases and J lost 3 bases. Germline V gene data show CDR1 as SGHAT and CDR2 as FQDESV (reference sequence). CDR3 length: 15 amino acids. In nucleotides, the CDR3 is TGTGCCAGCAGCTTCTGGGAGGGCGACACCGGGGAGCTGTTTTTT. Translation: CASSFWEGDTGELFF.

V usage is TRBV19 and J usage is TRBJ1-5; D call uncertain. Trimming stripped 2 bases from V and 5 bases from J, with 10 bases between. Germline V gene lookup returns CDR1 LNHDA and CDR2 SQIVND (reference sequence). There are 14 residues in the CDR3. As DNA, the CDR3 is TGTGCCAGTAGTATATTCGAGGGCTATCAGCCCCAGCATTTT. Its protein product is CASSIFEGYQPQHF.

V and J are TRBV20-1 and TRBJ2-1, with 10 bases aligning to TRBD2. CDR3 size: 11 residues. After removal of 8 bases from V and 7 bases from J, the junction contained 2 bases not matched to a gene. Germline CDR1 DFQATT, CDR2 SNEGSKA (reference sequence). This CDR3 is CSCSGRNEQFF. The CDR3 DNA reads TGCAGTTGTAGCGGGAGGAATGAGCAGTTCTTC.

V and J are TRBV10-3 and TRBJ2-2, with 7 bases that match TRBD2. V was pared by 2 bases and J by 7 bases, with 10 bases of the junction left unmatched. The germline CDR1 and CDR2 sequences are ENHRY and SYGVKD. The CDR3 has 16 amino acids. The CDR3 loop reads CAISEAGGSAFGELFF. The CDR3 DNA follows: TGTGCCATCAGTGAGGCCGGCGGGAGCGCTTTCGGGGAGCTGTTTTTT.

This chain uses TRBV24-1 with TRBJ2-3; 8 bases are a match to TRBD2. J lost 4 bases, V lost 6 bases, and 11 bases had no gene match. The CDR3 runs to 16 residues. The germline V gene encodes CDR1 KGHDR and CDR2 SFDVKD. The CDR3 loop is CATSINGAGAADTQYF. The CDR3 nucleotides are TGTGCCACCAGTATAAACGGAGCGGGAGCCGCAGATACGCAGTATTTT.

This chain joins TRBV5-1 and TRBJ2-1; tentative D call: TRBD2 (6 bases). V lost 0 bases and J 7 bases, leaving 17 bases between the germline ends. Germline V gene data show CDR1 as SGHRS and CDR2 as YFSETQ. The CDR3 spans 16 residues. The CDR3 bases are TGCGCCAGCAGCTTGGGTCCCCCGGGAGAGAAAAATGAGCAGTTCTTC. It specifies CASSLGPPGEKNEQFF.

The table lists this clone with a few counts. The rearrangement links TRBV27 to TRBJ2-7, with D unresolved. CDR1 MNHEY and CDR2 SMNVEV come from the germline V gene (reference sequence). This CDR3 spans 13 amino acids. V was trimmed by 8 bases and J by 4 bases, leaving 15 bases between them. The CDR3 DNA sequence: TGTGCCAGCGGCACCTCCCCCCCGTACGAGCAGTACTTC. Translation: CASGTSPPYEQYF.